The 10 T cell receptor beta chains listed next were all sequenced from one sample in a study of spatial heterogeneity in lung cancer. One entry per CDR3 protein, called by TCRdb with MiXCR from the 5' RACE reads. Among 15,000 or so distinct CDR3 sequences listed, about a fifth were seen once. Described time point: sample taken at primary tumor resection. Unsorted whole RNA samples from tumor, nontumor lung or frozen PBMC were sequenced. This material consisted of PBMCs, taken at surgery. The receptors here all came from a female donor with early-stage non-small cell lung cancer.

This CDR3 is CASSPLQLASYEQYF. In DNA, the CDR3 is TGTGCCAGCAGTCCACTACAGCTCGCTTCCTACGAGCAGTACTTC. The rearrangement links TRBV11-2 to TRBJ2-7; D gene uncertain. Germline V gives CDR1 SGHAT, CDR2 FQNNGV. This CDR3 is 15 amino acids long. V was trimmed by 6 bases and J by 1 base, leaving 16 bases between them.

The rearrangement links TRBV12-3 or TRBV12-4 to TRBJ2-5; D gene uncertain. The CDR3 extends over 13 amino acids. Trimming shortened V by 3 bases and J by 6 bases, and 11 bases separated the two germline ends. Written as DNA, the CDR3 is TGTGCCAGCAGTTTGCAGGAACCGAAGACCCAGTACTTC. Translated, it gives CASSLQEPKTQYF.

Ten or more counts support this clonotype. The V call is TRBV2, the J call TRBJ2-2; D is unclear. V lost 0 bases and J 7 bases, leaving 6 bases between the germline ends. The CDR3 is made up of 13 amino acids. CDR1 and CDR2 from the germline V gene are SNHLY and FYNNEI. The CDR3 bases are TGTGCCAGCAGTGAAGCGCAGGTCGGGGAGCTGTTTTTT. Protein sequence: CASSEAQVGELFF.

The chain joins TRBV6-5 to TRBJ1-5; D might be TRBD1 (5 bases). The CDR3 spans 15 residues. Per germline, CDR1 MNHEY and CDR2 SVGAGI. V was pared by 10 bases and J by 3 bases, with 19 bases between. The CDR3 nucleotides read TGTGCCACCCGAGCGAGGGGAGGGAACAATCAGCCCCAGCATTTT. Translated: CATRARGGNNQPQHF.

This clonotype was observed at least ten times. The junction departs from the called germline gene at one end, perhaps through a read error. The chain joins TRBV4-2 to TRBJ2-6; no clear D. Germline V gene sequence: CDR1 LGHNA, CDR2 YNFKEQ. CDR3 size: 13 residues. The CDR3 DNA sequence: TGTGCCAGCAGCCAAGCTGGGGTCAACGTCCTGACTTTC. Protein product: CASSQAGVNVLTF.

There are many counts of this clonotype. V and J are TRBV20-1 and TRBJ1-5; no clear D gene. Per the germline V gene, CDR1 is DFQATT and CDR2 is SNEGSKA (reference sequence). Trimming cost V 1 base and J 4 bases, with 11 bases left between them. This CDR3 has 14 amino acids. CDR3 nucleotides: TGCAGTGCTAGAGGACCGGGGATTAATCAGCCCCAGCATTTT. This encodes CSARGPGINQPQHF.

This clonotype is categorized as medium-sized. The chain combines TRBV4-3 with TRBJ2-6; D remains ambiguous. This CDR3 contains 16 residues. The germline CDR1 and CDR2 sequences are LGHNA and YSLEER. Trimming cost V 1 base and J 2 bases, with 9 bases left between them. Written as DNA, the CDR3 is TGCGCCAGCAGCCAAGCTGGCAGTGCTGGGGCCAACGTCCTGACTTTC. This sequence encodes CASSQAGSAGANVLTF.

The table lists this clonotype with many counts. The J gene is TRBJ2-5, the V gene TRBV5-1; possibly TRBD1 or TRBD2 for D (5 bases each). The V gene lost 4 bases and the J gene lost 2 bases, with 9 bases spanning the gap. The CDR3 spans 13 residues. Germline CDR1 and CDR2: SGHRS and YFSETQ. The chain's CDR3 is CASSLGPQETQYF. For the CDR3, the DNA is TGCGCCAGCAGCCTGGGACCACAAGAGACCCAGTACTTC.

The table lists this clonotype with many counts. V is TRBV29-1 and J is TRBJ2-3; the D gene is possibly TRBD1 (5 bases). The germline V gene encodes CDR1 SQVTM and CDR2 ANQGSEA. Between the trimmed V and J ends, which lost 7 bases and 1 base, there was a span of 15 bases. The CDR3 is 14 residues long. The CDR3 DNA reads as TGCAGCGGATCTGTAGGGGTGGGCACAGATACGCAGTATTTT. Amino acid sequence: CSGSVGVGTDTQYF.

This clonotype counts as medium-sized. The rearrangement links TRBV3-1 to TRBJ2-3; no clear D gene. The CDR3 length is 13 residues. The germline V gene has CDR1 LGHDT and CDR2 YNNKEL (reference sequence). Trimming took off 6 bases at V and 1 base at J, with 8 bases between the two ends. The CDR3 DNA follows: TGTGCCAGCAGTAACAGACGCACAGATACGCAGTATTTT. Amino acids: CASSNRRTDTQYF.